This entry lists 22 T cell receptor beta chains sequenced from one sample in a study of OX40 agonist ivuxolimab in advanced cancers. Sequencing was performed with immunoSEQ multiplex PCR; in TCRdb, only in-frame clones are kept and a portion is missing. The sample holds about 83,000 clones, around 80% seen once. Sample: CD4+ or CD8+ T cells sorted from blood, taken in a trial of the OX40 agonist ivuxolimab. These receptors were collected from an adult with an advanced solid tumor such as melanoma, head and neck, liver or kidney cancer.

The chain uses TRBV28 and TRBJ1-5, with D unresolved. V shed 2 bases and J shed 5 bases, with 10 bases lying between them. The V gene's germline CDR1 is MDHEN and CDR2 SYDVKM. The CDR3 extends over 14 amino acids. CDR3 region: CASSLVGRHQPQHF. The CDR3 DNA reads as TGTGCCAGCAGTTTAGTTGGGCGCCATCAGCCCCAGCATTTT.

On this clone: This sample also contains other DNA sequences that code for the same CDR3. This rearrangement joins TRBV10-3 to TRBJ2-3; D may be TRBD1 (5 bases). Trimming shortened V by 0 bases and J by 5 bases, and 6 bases separated the two germline ends. Germline V lookup: CDR1 ENHRY, CDR2 SYGVKD. The CDR3 runs 13 residues. The CDR3 sequence: CAISESREDTQYF. CDR3 bases: TGTGCCATCAGTGAGTCCAGGGAAGATACGCAGTATTTT.

The gene calls are TRBV11-2 and TRBJ1-1, with 8 bases lining up with TRBD1. The CDR3 consists of 15 residues. Germline V gene data show CDR1 as SGHAT and CDR2 as FQNNGV. The V and J ends lost 2 bases and 5 bases, in that order; junction bases with no gene match: 7. Written as DNA, the CDR3 is TGTGCCAGCAGCTTATTGTCGCAGGGGGCTACTGAAGCTTTCTTT. It is translated as CASSLLSQGATEAFF. Drawing the rest from reference TRBV11-2 and TRBJ1-1, the complete variable domain is EAGVAQSPRYKIIEKRQSVAFWCNPISGHATLYWYQQILGQGPKLLIQFQNNGVVDDSQLPKDRFSAERLKGVDSTLKIQPAKLEDSAVYLCASSLLSQGATEAFFGQGTRLTVV.

The rearrangement links TRBV5-1 to TRBJ1-1, with 11 bases lining up with TRBD1. The length of the CDR3 is 15 residues. Per germline, CDR1 SGHRS and CDR2 YFSETQ. Losses at the gene ends were 4 bases for V and 4 bases for J; bases not matched to a gene: 6. CDR3 protein: CASSVSGTGGTEAFF. The CDR3 DNA follows: TGCGCCAGCAGCGTTTCCGGGACAGGGGGCACTGAAGCTTTCTTT.

The gene calls are TRBV10-3 and TRBJ2-5; 10 positions match TRBD2. Germline loops: CDR1 ENHRY, CDR2 SYGVKD. This CDR3 is built from 14 residues. Trimming cost V 3 bases and J 7 bases; bases outside gene matches: 5. The CDR3 DNA is TGTGCCATCAGTGAAGCGGGGGGGCATGGGACCCAGTACTTC. Translation gives CAISEAGGHGTQYF.

The chain couples TRBV12-2 to TRBJ2-1; TRBD1 is the table's D call, not checked against the DNA. TRBV12-2 has pseudogene status. This CDR3 is 14 amino acids long. The CDR3 here is CASRLADRIYEQFF. Written as DNA, the CDR3 is TGTGCAAGTCGCTTAGCGGACAGAATCTATGAGCAGTTCTTC.

This rearrangement joins TRBV7-2 to TRBJ2-7; 12 bases fit TRBD1. CDR1 SGHTA and CDR2 FQGNSA come from the germline V gene. With 5 bases clipped from V and 5 bases from J, the junction kept 7 bases outside the gene matches. The CDR3 extends over 15 amino acids. The CDR3 is CASSITGTGGHEQYF. The CDR3 coding sequence is TGTGCCAGCAGCATAACCGGGACAGGGGGCCACGAGCAGTACTTC.

The gene calls are TRBV28 and TRBJ2-5; TRBD1 matches at 8 bases. Germline loops: CDR1 MDHEN, CDR2 SYDVKM. CDR3 length: 15 amino acids. V shed 6 bases and J 2 bases; nucleotides not matched to a gene: 8. The CDR3 nucleotides are TGTGCCAGCAGCCCCAGGGGGCAGGAACAAGAGACCCAGTACTTC. This sequence encodes CASSPRGQEQETQYF.

The J gene is TRBJ2-2, the V gene TRBV7-2; 8 positions agree with TRBD2. Germline CDR1 and CDR2: SGHTA and FQGNSA. V lost 5 bases to trimming and J lost 5 bases; unmatched junction nucleotides: 7. The CDR3 is 15 amino acids. The DNA of the CDR3 is TGTGCCAGCAGCCCAGCCGGGGGGGGAACCGGGGAGCTGTTTTTT. Translating it yields CASSPAGGGTGELFF.

The chain has TRBV6-1 and TRBJ2-2; D not resolved. Germline CDR1 MNHNS, CDR2 SASEGT. The CDR3 runs 14 residues. V was clipped by 5 bases and J by 2 bases, with 9 bases between them. CDR3 bases: TGTGCCAGCAGTAAAACCCGAAACACCGGGGAGCTGTTTTTT. As protein: CASSKTRNTGELFF.

As DNA, the CDR3 is TGTGCCAGCAGCAAAAGGGAGGGGGCCAATGAGCAGTTCTTC. Residues: CASSKREGANEQFF. The chain couples TRBV7-6 to TRBJ2-1; the D gene could be TRBD1 or TRBD2 (7 bases each). CDR3 length: 14 residues. In germline, CDR1 is SGHVS, CDR2 FNYEAQ. V lost 5 bases, J lost 6 bases, and 14 bases lay in between.

The CDR3 DNA is TGTGCCAGCAGCTTAGGACGCTCAGATACGCAGTATTTT. This gives the protein CASSLGRSDTQYF. The rearrangement links TRBV11-2 to TRBJ2-3; D uncertain. Trimming took 1 base from V and 4 from J, leaving 6 bases between them. This CDR3 comprises 13 residues. Germline CDR1 reads SGHAT; CDR2 reads FQNNGV. The full variable domain, completed using reference TRBV11-2 and TRBJ2-3, is EAGVAQSPRYKIIEKRQSVAFWCNPISGHATLYWYQQILGQGPKLLIQFQNNGVVDDSQLPKDRFSAERLKGVDSTLKIQPAKLEDSAVYLCASSLGRSDTQYFGPGTRLTVL.

The genes are TRBV7-8 and TRBJ2-7, with TRBD1 identical over 7 bases. The junction had 6 bases not matched to a gene; V was cut back by 5 bases and J by 5 bases. Germline values: CDR1 SGHVS, CDR2 FQNEAQ. The CDR3 spans 13 residues. CDR3 residues: CASSTQGLNEQYF. The CDR3 DNA is TGTGCCAGCAGCACACAGGGGCTAAACGAGCAGTACTTC.

The chain carries TRBV27 and TRBJ1-1, with D perhaps TRBD1 (5 bases). The V end was cut by 6 bases, the J end by 3 bases, with 14 bases between. CDR1 MNHEY and CDR2 SMNVEV come from the germline V gene (reference sequence). This CDR3 region has 14 residues. CDR3 residues: CASSSGVVDTEAFF. The CDR3 nucleotides read TGTGCCAGCAGCTCGGGGGTGGTGGACACTGAAGCTTTCTTT.

This chain links TRBV7-2 with TRBJ2-5; TRBD2 matches 14 bases. With V trimmed by 3 bases and J by 6 bases, 6 bases remained unmatched. Germline CDR1 is SGHTA and CDR2 is FQGNSA. The CDR3 has 16 residues. CDR3 protein: CASSFRLAGGPKTQYF. CDR3 in DNA: TGTGCCAGCAGCTTCCGACTAGCGGGGGGGCCGAAGACCCAGTACTTC.

This sequence joins TRBV7-9 and TRBJ1-5, with 9 bases that match TRBD1. The CDR3 contains 14 residues. The junction had 7 bases not matched to a gene; V was cut back by 8 bases and J by 5 bases. Germline CDR1 SEHNR, CDR2 FQNEAQ (reference sequence). The CDR3 here is CASARTGEHQPQHF. The CDR3 DNA reads as TGTGCCAGCGCCCGGACAGGGGAGCATCAGCCCCAGCATTTT.

The V gene is TRBV13, the J gene TRBJ2-1; perhaps TRBD1 as D (5 bases). This CDR3 spans 13 amino acids. Per the germline V gene, CDR1 is PRHDT and CDR2 is FYEKMQ (reference sequence). V shed 5 bases and J shed 5 bases, with 10 bases lying between them. As DNA, the CDR3 is TGTGCCAGCAGCATGGACACAAACAATGAGCAGTTCTTC. Translated, it gives CASSMDTNNEQFF.

The chain uses TRBV7-3 and TRBJ2-3; possibly TRBD1 or TRBD2 for D (5 bases each). Trimming stripped 5 bases from V and 6 bases from J, with 18 bases between. Germline loops: CDR1 SGHTA, CDR2 FQGTGA. CDR3 length: 15 amino acids. This CDR3 reads CASSNPGTQGDTQYF. CDR3 nucleotide sequence: TGTGCCAGCAGCAACCCCGGGACCCAAGGGGATACGCAGTATTTT.

The chain is built from TRBV19 and TRBJ1-5, with a weak D call TRBD1 (5 bases). The V end was cut by 1 base, the J end by 5 bases, with 15 bases between. Germline CDR1 is LNHDA and CDR2 is SQIVND (reference sequence). The CDR3 is made up of 16 amino acids. CDR3 sequence (DNA): TGTGCCAGTAGTATAGGGGCAGGGAGGGAGGATCAGCCCCAGCATTTT. This encodes CASSIGAGREDQPQHF.

V usage is TRBV5-6 and J usage is TRBJ1-2, with 8 bases aligning to TRBD1. From germline, CDR1 is SGHDT and CDR2 YYEEEE. The CDR3 sequence is 17 residues long. J was trimmed by 4 bases and V by 3 bases; bases with no gene match: 14. The CDR3 DNA reads TGTGCCAGCAGCTCTCCCGGAGCAGGGGGCGCGATCTATGGCTACACCTTC. Its translation is CASSSPGAGGAIYGYTF. The whole variable domain, remainder taken from reference TRBV5-6 and TRBJ1-2, is DAGVTQSPTHLIKTRGQQVTLRCSPKSGHDTVSWYQQALGQGPQFIFQYYEEEERQRGNFPDRFSGHQFPNYSSELNVNALLLGDSALYLCASSSPGAGGAIYGYTFGSGTRLTVV.

This clone was counted a few times. This rearrangement joins TRBV10-3 to TRBJ1-1, with D possibly TRBD1 on 6 matching bases. Trimming removed 2 bases from V and 5 bases from J, with 12 bases in between. This CDR3 is built from 14 residues. The germline gives CDR1 ENHRY, CDR2 SYGVKD. This chain's CDR3 is CAISEAGGQTEAFF. The CDR3, as DNA: TGTGCCATCAGTGAGGCGGGGGGCCAGACTGAAGCTTTCTTT.

CDR3 in DNA: TGCGCCAGCAGCCAAGAGGCAGCGGGGGGAAACATTCAGTACTTC. It is translated as CASSQEAAGGNIQYF. The chain has TRBV4-1 and TRBJ2-4, with 9 bases matching TRBD2. The germline V gene encodes CDR1 MGHRA and CDR2 YSYEKL. CDR3 length: 15 residues. The J segment lost 6 bases and the V segment lost 0 bases, leaving 3 bases of the junction unmatched.